Below, 2 T cell receptor beta chains from the same sample are listed, as sequenced in a study of cytomegalovirus exposure and HLA in healthy donors. 13 Jbeta primers and 60 Vbeta primers were used for the PCR. Using immunoSEQ multiplex PCR, the repertoire was profiled, and TCRdb retains in-frame clones only, with some absent. Seen in this sample are about 88,000 clones; the ten most common clones hold 5.5% to 6.5%. Material: PBMCs. Receptors were obtained from a girl aged 5 to 17 in good health and CMV-seropositive.

The chain recombines TRBV19 with TRBJ1-5; D perhaps matches TRBD1 (5 bases). Germline V gene data show CDR1 as LNHDA and CDR2 as SQIVND (reference sequence). The CDR3 covers 14 residues. Trimming shortened V by 7 bases and J by 4 bases, and 14 bases separated the two germline ends. The CDR3 DNA reads as TGTGCCAGTAACCAGGGAATCAGGAATCAGCCCCAGCATTTT. This encodes CASNQGIRNQPQHF.

The chain has TRBV5-1 and TRBJ1-1, with D maybe TRBD1 (6 bases). The V gene's germline CDR1 is SGHRS and CDR2 YFSETQ. The CDR3 contains 14 residues. Trimming took off 2 bases at V and 5 bases at J, with 13 bases between the two ends. As DNA, the CDR3 is TGCGCCAGCAGCTTTGGAGGGGGAGGGACTGAAGCTTTCTTT. Protein product: CASSFGGGGTEAFF.